The present TCR beta chain was sequenced within a study of Ad26.COV2.S vaccination and SARS-CoV-2 variants. Comments on this clone: Its cognate antigen is unknown.

Clones were sequenced by immunoSEQ multiplex PCR, and TCRdb holds only the in-frame ones, with some missing. The sample consists of about 350,000 clones, roughly 94% of them appearing once. Overall study results and limits: TCR breadth and depth estimates may have understated total T cell responses. Participants in the vaccine arm had higher spike-specific TCR breadth; placebo recipients had lower. Placebo and vaccine recipients had non-spike TCR breadth that was similar. Marked by substantial breadth, spike-specific CD8+ and CD4+ T cell responses were reportedly seen after vaccination.

Trimming stripped 5 bases from V and 6 bases from J, with 18 bases between. CDR3 length: 14 residues. Germline CDR1 and CDR2: SGHKS and YYEKEE (reference sequence). Sample: peripheral blood, taken after recovery from COVID-19. The receptor comes from a human donor who had recovered from COVID-19. This rearrangement joins TRBV5-5 to TRBJ2-7, with D possibly matching TRBD2 (5 bases). Here the CDR3 DNA reads TGTGCCAGCAGGAACCCCGAGGGATCTGGCGAGCAGTACTTC. This encodes CASRNPEGSGEQYF.